In its sample, the clone carrying this T cell receptor beta chain was seen a few times. No antigen is known for it. The germline V gene encodes CDR1 SNHLY and CDR2 FYNNEI. The germline V and J ends were trimmed by 6 bases and 2 bases, with 10 bases remaining between them. The CDR3 length is 13 residues. The data were obtained in a study of vaccination and CD4 T cells after COVID-19. The wider study: Convalescent donors were composed of six males and four females, of whom two were Hispanic. Vaccinees got either two BNT162b2 doses or two mRNA-1273 doses. Notes on the study in general: Although the median of SARS-CoV-2-reactive clonotypes rose from roughly 21 to 40, the change was not significant.

CD4+ T cells that had been cultured provided DNA sequenced with the Oncomine TCR Beta short-read assay. Using the QIAamp micro DNA kit, genomic DNA was extracted from the CD4+ T cells that had been cultured. TCRdb reprocessed the PCR reads via MiXCR and lists one record per CDR3 protein. There are approximately 19,000 distinct CDR3 sequences in the sample; roughly three fifths occur only once, and 10% lies in the top ten. The treatment is: roughly nine-day PBMC culture with coronavirus spike peptide pools or control peptides (ViraFEST assay). The source of this sequence is a human donor who had recovered from COVID-19. Sequencing was carried out using CD4+ T cells from blood, cultured in vitro. The chain carries TRBV2 and TRBJ1-1; D is ambiguous. CDR3 sequence (DNA): TGTGCCAGCAGGGCGGGCGGAAACACTGAAGCTTTCTTT. Its translation: CASRAGGNTEAFF.